The 7 T cell receptor beta chains below were found in one sample sequenced in a study of blood T cell repertoires in COVID-19. Using immunoSEQ multiplex PCR, the repertoire was profiled, and TCRdb retains in-frame clones only, with some absent. This sample carries over 200,000 clones, 75% to 90% of them seen once, and the ten largest clones take roughly 6.5%. Sequencing was performed on peripheral blood. All receptors come from a man between 60 and 75 years old who had recovered from COVID-19.

The V call is TRBV3-1 (or the pseudogene TRBV3-2), the J call TRBJ2-1; the D gene is possibly TRBD1 (5 bases). The germline V gene has CDR1 LGHDT and CDR2 YNNKEL (reference sequence). Deletions cut 2 bases from V and 7 bases from J, with 18 bases between. This CDR3 contains 16 residues. DNA for the CDR3: TGTGCCAGCAGCCAACACACAGGATCCTTTGGGAATGAGCAGTTCTTC. Amino acids: CASSQHTGSFGNEQFF.

The rearrangement joins TRBV27 to TRBJ1-2, with 7 bases matching TRBD1. CDR1 is MNHEY and CDR2 is SMNVEV in the germline V gene (reference sequence). The ends lost 6 bases at V and 4 bases at J; junction bases unmatched: 8. CDR3 length: 14 residues. The CDR3 is CASSSRDSFYGYTF. The CDR3 coding sequence is TGTGCCAGCAGCTCCCGGGACAGTTTCTATGGCTACACCTTC.

The chain couples TRBV5-1 to TRBJ1-6; a possible D gene is TRBD1 (5 bases). The V gene lost 1 base and the J gene lost 5 bases, with 7 bases spanning the gap. The CDR3 has 14 amino acids. Germline-derived CDR1 and CDR2 are SGHRS and YFSETQ. The CDR3 coding sequence is TGCGCCAGCAGCTTGACAGGAGATAATTCACCCCTCCACTTT. Protein product: CASSLTGDNSPLHF.

The rearrangement joins TRBV9 to TRBJ1-1, with D maybe TRBD1 (5 bases). This CDR3 contains 17 residues. V was pared by 1 base and J by 6 bases, with 22 bases between. Per the germline V gene, CDR1 is SGDLS and CDR2 is YYNGEE. CDR3 nucleotides: TGTGCCAGCAGCGTAAAATGGTACGGGGGGGGTTCCCCTGAAGCTTTCTTT. It translates to CASSVKWYGGGSPEAFF.

This clone was found once. The chain combines TRBV5-1 with TRBJ2-1; 12 nucleotides align to TRBD2. The germline gives CDR1 SGHRS, CDR2 YFSETQ. The CDR3 is made up of 16 amino acids. Trimming removed 2 bases from V and 1 base from J; junction bases left unmatched: 1. The CDR3 region has the DNA TGCGCCAGCAGCTTTCTAGCGGGAGGGTCCTACAATGAGCAGTTCTTC. It yields the protein CASSFLAGGSYNEQFF.

The rearrangement links TRBV18 to TRBJ1-1, with D hard to call. With 2 bases removed from V and 0 bases from J, the gap between germline ends came to 10 bases. Germline V lookup: CDR1 KGHSH, CDR2 LQKENI. This CDR3 has 15 residues. In DNA, the CDR3 is TGTGCCAGCTCACCAGAGAGCTCGATGAACACTGAAGCTTTCTTT. As protein: CASSPESSMNTEAFF. Looking up the rest from reference TRBV18 and TRBJ1-1 gives the full variable domain: NAGVMQNPRHLVRRRGQEARLRCSPMKGHSHVYWYRQLPEEGLKFMVYLQKENIIDESGMPKERFSAEFPKEGPSILRIQQVVRGDSAAYFCASSPESSMNTEAFFGQGTRLTVV.

The CDR3 spells CASSHGLLGNEQFF. The CDR3, as DNA: TGTGCCAGCAGCCACGGACTCCTTGGTAATGAGCAGTTCTTC. The rearrangement links TRBV3-1 (or the pseudogene TRBV3-2) to TRBJ2-1; D is possibly TRBD2 (5 bases). This CDR3 comprises 14 residues. Per the germline V gene, CDR1 is LGHDT and CDR2 is YNNKEL (reference sequence). Trimming shortened V by 3 bases and J by 7 bases, and 13 bases separated the two germline ends.